The entry that follows covers one TCR beta chain sequence. The target antigen is unknown. The source of the sample is a study of T cell responses to AZD1222 COVID-19 vaccine. Study-wide results and caveats: After the peak T cell response, and only then, were repertoires sampled.

Method: immunoSEQ multiplex PCR; TCRdb's copy keeps in-frame clones and lacks some. The sample consists of over 150,000 clones, about 85% of them appearing once. Specimen: peripheral blood, collected on day 0 of AZD1222 vaccination. The origin of this receptor is an adult in good health.

CDR3 coding DNA: TGTGCCTGGAGTTGGACAGGGGACTATGGCTACACCTTC. Translated, it gives CAWSWTGDYGYTF. The chain recombines TRBV30 with TRBJ1-2; 9 bases line up with TRBD1. In germline, CDR1 is GTSNPN, CDR2 SVGIG (reference sequence). CDR3 size: 13 residues. Trimming at V came to 2 bases and at J to 3 bases, leaving 1 base not matched to a gene.